What follows are 30 T cell receptor beta chains derived from one specimen sequenced in a study of CD4 T cells in relation to SARS-CoV-2 and coronaviruses. These receptors have no identified antigens. The unexposed donors gave CD4+ T cells in about 2010-2019, prior to COVID-19. CD4+ T cells were isolated from the cells after about nine days of culture. Produced via immunoSEQ multiplex PCR; TCRdb's table is partial and in-frame only. The sample has approximately 25,000 clones; around 78% are singletons. The sequenced material came from CD4+ T cells from PBMCs, cultured in vitro. These receptor sequences come from a human donor in good health.

The chain combines TRBV14 with TRBJ1-5; D gene unclear. Trimming shortened V by 0 bases and J by 4 bases, and 7 bases separated the two germline ends. Germline values: CDR1 SGHDN, CDR2 FVKESK. The CDR3 extends over 14 amino acids. CDR3: CASSQERGNQPQHF. The CDR3 nucleotides are TGTGCCAGCAGCCAAGAAAGAGGAAATCAGCCCCAGCATTTT.

In its sample, this clone was seen a few times. This CDR3 reads CASSDGTGTSANNEQFF. The CDR3 DNA follows: TGTGCCAGCAGCGACGGGACGGGGACTAGCGCCAACAATGAGCAGTTCTTC. The chain is built from TRBV5-4 and TRBJ2-1; 10 nucleotides agree with TRBD2. Germline V lookup: CDR1 SGHNT, CDR2 YYREEE (reference sequence). Unmatched junction bases numbered 12, after V lost 4 bases and J lost 5 bases. This CDR3 region has 17 residues.

The V and J genes are TRBV7-6 and TRBJ2-1; 10 bases line up with TRBD2. The junction had 13 bases not matched to a gene; V was cut back by 4 bases and J by 7 bases. CDR3 length equals 17 residues. CDR1 is SGHVS and CDR2 is FNYEAQ in the germline V gene. As DNA, the CDR3 is TGTGCCAGCAGCTGGGACGTTTGGCCTAGCGGGAGAAATGAGCAGTTCTTC. Its protein is CASSWDVWPSGRNEQFF.

A few counts support this clone. The V gene is TRBV29-1, the J gene TRBJ2-2; 8 bases agree with TRBD2. V trimming: 4 bases; J trimming: 14 bases; junction bases outside the gene matches: 21. Per germline, CDR1 SQVTM and CDR2 ANQGSEA. The CDR3 totals 16 residues. CDR3 in DNA: TGCAGCGTTGTAGGGACTAGACTAGGCACACCGGGGAAACTGTTTTTT. Residues: CSVVGTRLGTPGKLFF.

V gene TRBV4-3 combines with J gene TRBJ2-2; D uncertain. CDR3 length equals 15 residues. Trimming cost V 1 base and J 3 bases, with 9 bases left between them. CDR1 is LGHNA and CDR2 is YSLEER in the germline V gene. CDR3 DNA: TGCGCCAGCAGCCAAGGGGTAGGGTACACCGGGGAGCTGTTTTTT. Encoded protein: CASSQGVGYTGELFF.

This clone appeared a few times. The CDR3: CASSERDMYGYTF. The CDR3 region has the DNA TGTGCCAGCAGCGAGCGGGACATGTATGGCTACACCTTC. V usage is TRBV9 and J usage is TRBJ1-2, with TRBD1 as a possible D gene (6 bases). Germline V gene data show CDR1 as SGDLS and CDR2 as YYNGEE. V lost 3 bases and J lost 5, with 11 bases in between. The CDR3 contains 13 residues.

The rearrangement links TRBV5-6 to TRBJ2-4, with 9 positions matching TRBD1. The J segment lost 5 bases and the V segment lost 2 bases, leaving 8 bases of the junction unmatched. Looked up from germline, CDR1 is SGHDT and CDR2 is YYEEEE. The CDR3 is 16 residues long. The CDR3 reads CASSLFTGGPQNIQYF. DNA for the CDR3: TGTGCCAGCAGCTTATTCACAGGGGGCCCCCAAAACATTCAGTACTTC. Full variable domain (remainder filled in from reference TRBV5-6 and TRBJ2-4): DAGVTQSPTHLIKTRGQQVTLRCSPKSGHDTVSWYQQALGQGPQFIFQYYEEEERQRGNFPDRFSGHQFPNYSSELNVNALLLGDSALYLCASSLFTGGPQNIQYFGAGTRLSVL.

The chain has TRBV4-3 and TRBJ2-3; D remains unclear. CDR3 length: 15 residues. Germline values: CDR1 LGHNA, CDR2 YSLEER. V lost 5 bases and J lost 2, with 14 bases in between. CDR3 sequence (DNA): TGCGCCAGCAGCGACATACAGCGCCCCACAGATACGCAGTATTTT. Translated, it gives CASSDIQRPTDTQYF.

The V call is TRBV11-2, the J call TRBJ2-1; maybe TRBD2 (6 bases). The CDR3 has 17 residues. Germline lookup yields CDR1 SGHAT and CDR2 FQNNGV. Trimming removed 3 bases from V and 4 bases from J, with 19 bases in between. Written as DNA, the CDR3 is TGTGCCAGCAGCTTGGGAGGTGGGACCCCGGGATACAATGAGCAGTTCTTC. Its translation: CASSLGGGTPGYNEQFF. Supplemented by reference TRBV11-2 and TRBJ2-1, the full variable domain reads EAGVAQSPRYKIIEKRQSVAFWCNPISGHATLYWYQQILGQGPKLLIQFQNNGVVDDSQLPKDRFSAERLKGVDSTLKIQPAKLEDSAVYLCASSLGGGTPGYNEQFFGPGTRLTVL.

The J gene is TRBJ2-7, the V gene TRBV6-2 or TRBV6-3; TRBD1 agrees at 7 bases. The germline V gene encodes CDR1 MNHEY and CDR2 SVGEGT. V dropped 2 bases and J dropped 2; count of bases not matched to a gene: 3. This CDR3 is built from 14 residues. The CDR3 bases are TGTGCCAGCAGTTACCCCGGACAGGCCTACGAGCAGTACTTC. Its protein product is CASSYPGQAYEQYF.

V usage is TRBV9 and J usage is TRBJ2-5; 7 nucleotides align to TRBD1. CDR1 SGDLS and CDR2 YYNGEE come from the germline V gene. The CDR3 sequence is 23 residues long. The V gene end was trimmed by 0 bases and the J gene end by 2 bases; junction bases not matched to a gene: 28. CDR3 sequence: CASSVGPGRGETLTGTPQETQYF. The CDR3 coding sequence is TGTGCCAGCAGCGTAGGCCCCGGCCGTGGGGAAACACTGACAGGGACCCCGCAAGAGACCCAGTACTTC.

The chain carries TRBV6-5 and TRBJ1-2; D is uncertain. The V gene lost 6 bases and the J gene lost 8 bases, with 16 bases spanning the gap. The CDR3 is made up of 13 amino acids. The germline CDR1 and CDR2 sequences are MNHEY and SVGAGI. CDR3 sequence: CASRVEVVLGYTF. The CDR3 DNA follows: TGTGCCAGCAGAGTGGAGGTTGTATTAGGCTACACCTTC.

This chain uses TRBV30 with TRBJ2-7; no firm D call. There are 15 residues in the CDR3. V lost 3 bases to trimming and J lost 5 bases, with 20 bases between them. The germline CDR1 and CDR2 sequences are GTSNPN and SVGIG (reference sequence). The CDR3 region has the DNA TGTGCCTGGAGAGGAAGCCGCTACCCTAGGGACGAGCAGTACTTC. Translating it yields CAWRGSRYPRDEQYF.

The rearrangement joins TRBV4-3 to TRBJ2-1; 14 bases match TRBD2. The J segment lost 7 bases and the V segment lost 1 base, leaving 9 bases of the junction unmatched. The CDR3 has 18 amino acids. Germline loops: CDR1 LGHNA, CDR2 YSLEER. DNA for the CDR3: TGCGCCAGCAGCCAAGGGGATGGGGGACTAGCGGGGGTTAATGAGCAGTTCTTC. Translation gives CASSQGDGGLAGVNEQFF.

The chain recombines TRBV20-1 with TRBJ1-1; a weak D match, TRBD1 (6 bases). The germline V gene has CDR1 DFQATT and CDR2 SNEGSKA (reference sequence). The CDR3 is 11 amino acids. V lost 5 bases and J 6 bases, leaving 10 bases between the germline ends. The CDR3 nucleotides are TGCAGTGCTGCAGGGGAGCCTGAAGCTTTCTTT. It is translated as CSAAGEPEAFF.

The chain employs TRBV6-2 or TRBV6-3 and TRBJ1-5, with unresolved D. The CDR3 runs 15 residues. The germline CDR1 and CDR2 sequences are MNHEY and SVGEGT. V was trimmed by 6 bases and J by 2 bases, leaving 14 bases between them. The CDR3 bases are TGTGCCAGCAGCCCTCCAGGTTGGGGCAATCAGCCCCAGCATTTT. Translation: CASSPPGWGNQPQHF.

The chain is built from TRBV13 and TRBJ1-2; possibly TRBD1 for D (5 bases). The CDR3 length is 16 residues. V gave up 1 base and J gave up 7 bases, with 19 bases separating them. The V gene's germline CDR1 is PRHDT and CDR2 FYEKMQ (reference sequence). The CDR3 spells CASSLEGIDSEGGYTF. The DNA of the CDR3 is TGTGCCAGCAGCTTAGAAGGCATAGACAGCGAGGGTGGCTACACCTTC.

The CDR3 is CASSGQGQMNTEAFF. The CDR3 DNA sequence: TGTGCCAGCAGCGGCCAGGGACAGATGAACACTGAAGCTTTCTTT. This chain uses TRBV9 with TRBJ1-1; TRBD1 matches 7 bases. Germline lookup yields CDR1 SGDLS and CDR2 YYNGEE. With 3 bases clipped from V and 0 bases from J, the junction kept 5 bases outside the gene matches. CDR3 length: 15 amino acids.

The genes are TRBV6-5 and TRBJ1-6, with TRBD1 matching over 7 bases. The CDR3 spans 14 residues. V trimming: 5 bases; J trimming: 8 bases; junction bases outside the gene matches: 6. Germline values: CDR1 MNHEY, CDR2 SVGAGI. CDR3 DNA: TGTGCCAGCAGTAGGGCCGGGACAGATTCACCCCTCCACTTT. Protein: CASSRAGTDSPLHF.

V usage is TRBV7-2 and J usage is TRBJ2-3; 7 bases align to TRBD1. The V gene end was trimmed by 3 bases and the J gene end by 6 bases; junction bases not matched to a gene: 3. The CDR3 loop spans 13 amino acids. The germline V gene has CDR1 SGHTA and CDR2 FQGNSA. CDR3 in amino acids: CASSFGRGDTQYF. As DNA, the CDR3 is TGTGCCAGCAGCTTTGGCAGGGGGGATACGCAGTATTTT.

This rearrangement joins TRBV11-3 to TRBJ2-3; 10 bases are shared with TRBD2. Germline V CDR1 and CDR2: SGHNT, YENEEA. There are 18 residues in the CDR3. V trimming: 5 bases; J trimming: 3 bases; junction bases outside the gene matches: 14. Here the CDR3 reads CASSASLLAGDQTDTQYF. DNA for the CDR3: TGTGCCAGCAGCGCTTCGTTGCTAGCGGGAGATCAGACAGATACGCAGTATTTT. Full variable domain (rest looked up from reference TRBV11-3 and TRBJ2-3): EAGVVQSPRYKIIEKKQPVAFWCNPISGHNTLYWYLQNLGQGPELLIRYENEEAVDDSQLPKDRFSAERLKGVDSTLKIQPAELGDSAVYLCASSASLLAGDQTDTQYFGPGTRLTVL.

V usage is TRBV5-1 and J usage is TRBJ2-5; tentatively, D is TRBD1 or TRBD2 (5 bases each). The CDR3 loop spans 13 amino acids. Germline-derived CDR1 and CDR2 are SGHRS and YFSETQ. V lost 0 bases and J lost 4, with 7 bases in between. The CDR3 sequence: CASSLAGGETQYF. DNA for the CDR3: TGCGCCAGCAGCTTGGCTGGGGGAGAGACCCAGTACTTC. Variable domain in full (rest from reference TRBV5-1 and TRBJ2-5): KAGVTQTPRYLIKTRGQQVTLSCSPISGHRSVSWYQQTPGQGLQFLFEYFSETQRNKGNFPGRFSGRQFSNSRSEMNVSTLELGDSALYLCASSLAGGETQYFGPGTRLLVL.

The count of this clone is one. This chain's CDR3 is CASSPRLADSYEQYF. In DNA form, the CDR3 reads TGCGCCAGCAGCCCCCGACTAGCGGATTCCTACGAGCAGTACTTC. The rearrangement joins TRBV4-1 to TRBJ2-7; 9 bases align to TRBD2. V lost 4 bases, J lost 1 base, and 5 bases stayed unmatched. Germline CDR1 MGHRA, CDR2 YSYEKL. CDR3 size: 15 residues.

This clone was observed a single time. This sequence joins TRBV29-1 and TRBJ1-2; TRBD1 might be the D (5 bases). V was pared by 5 bases and J by 4 bases, with 14 bases between. This CDR3 is 13 amino acids long. CDR1 is SQVTM, CDR2 ANQGSEA, per germline. The CDR3 DNA sequence: TGCAGCGTTTTACCCAGGGAGGGCTATGGCTACACCTTC. Translation: CSVLPREGYGYTF.

The chain employs TRBV29-1 and TRBJ2-2; 8 nucleotides agree with TRBD1. CDR3 length: 14 amino acids. Germline V gene data show CDR1 as SQVTM and CDR2 as ANQGSEA. J gave up 3 bases and V 4 bases, and 4 bases lay outside the gene matches. In DNA, the CDR3 is TGCAGCGTTGTGACAGGGGATGACACCGGGGAGCTGTTTTTT. Translated, it gives CSVVTGDDTGELFF.

The rearrangement links TRBV6-5 to TRBJ1-6; maybe TRBD1 (5 bases). The CDR3 contains 14 residues. CDR1 and CDR2 (germline): MNHEY, SVGAGI. V lost 6 bases, J lost 10 bases, and 16 bases lay in between. The CDR3 nucleotides read TGTGCCAGCAGGTCGGGACGCGGGACCTCACCCCTCCACTTT. Amino acids: CASRSGRGTSPLHF.

CDR3 protein: CASRQSGETQYF. The DNA of the CDR3 is TGTGCCAGTCGTCAATCGGGGGAGACCCAGTACTTC. The chain recombines TRBV19 with TRBJ2-5; a weak D match, TRBD2 (5 bases). V gave up 8 bases and J gave up 5 bases, with 12 bases separating them. This CDR3 region has 12 residues. The V gene's germline CDR1 is LNHDA and CDR2 SQIVND (reference sequence).

V gene TRBV5-1 combines with J gene TRBJ2-7; TRBD2 matches 16 bases. Trimming took 4 bases from V and 6 from J; bases not matched to a gene: 13. The CDR3 covers 18 residues. From germline, CDR1 is SGHRS and CDR2 YFSETQ. The CDR3 is CASSEGTSGRAVSREQYF. CDR3 nucleotides: TGCGCCAGCAGCGAGGGGACTAGCGGGAGGGCCGTTTCCCGCGAGCAGTACTTC. The complete variable domain, with remaining parts taken from reference TRBV5-1 and TRBJ2-7, reads KAGVTQTPRYLIKTRGQQVTLSCSPISGHRSVSWYQQTPGQGLQFLFEYFSETQRNKGNFPGRFSGRQFSNSRSEMNVSTLELGDSALYLCASSEGTSGRAVSREQYFGPGTRLTVT.

The chain couples TRBV29-1 to TRBJ1-5, with D perhaps TRBD1 (5 bases). The CDR3 runs to 14 residues. V dropped 6 bases and J dropped 4 bases, with 16 bases sitting between them. Germline-derived CDR1 and CDR2 are SQVTM and ANQGSEA. DNA for the CDR3: TGCAGCGTAACGACAGAAAGTCAGAATCAGCCCCAGCATTTT. Amino acids: CSVTTESQNQPQHF. Full variable domain (outside the CDR3, taken from reference TRBV29-1 and TRBJ1-5): SAVISQKPSRDICQRGTSLTIQCQVDSQVTMMFWYRQQPGQSLTLIATANQGSEATYESGFVIDKFPISRPNLTFSTLTVSNMSPEDSSIYLCSVTTESQNQPQHFGDGTRLSIL.

This clone was observed a handful of times. The CDR3 spells CASSQGGGTGELFF. CDR3 nucleotides: TGTGCCAGTAGCCAGGGGGGCGGCACCGGGGAGCTGTTTTTT. V gene TRBV19 combines with J gene TRBJ2-2; D possibly corresponds to TRBD1 (7 bases). CDR1 and CDR2 (germline): LNHDA, SQIVND (reference sequence). V dropped 6 bases and J dropped 4 bases, with 12 bases sitting between them. This CDR3 is 14 amino acids long.